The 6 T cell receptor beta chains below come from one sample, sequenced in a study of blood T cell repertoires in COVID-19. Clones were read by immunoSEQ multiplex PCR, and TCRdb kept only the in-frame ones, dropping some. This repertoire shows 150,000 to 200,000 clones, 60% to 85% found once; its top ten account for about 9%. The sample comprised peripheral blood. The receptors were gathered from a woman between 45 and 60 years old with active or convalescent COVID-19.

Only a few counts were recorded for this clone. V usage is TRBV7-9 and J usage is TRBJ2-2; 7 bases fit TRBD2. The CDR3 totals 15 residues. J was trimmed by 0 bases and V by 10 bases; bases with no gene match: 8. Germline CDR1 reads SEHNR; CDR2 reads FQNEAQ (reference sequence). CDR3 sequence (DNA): TGTGCCACCGCTTATCTAGCGGCGAACACCGGGGAGCTGTTTTTT. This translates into CATAYLAANTGELFF. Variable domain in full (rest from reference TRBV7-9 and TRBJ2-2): DTGVSQNPRHKITKRGQNVTFRCDPISEHNRLYWYRQTLGQGPEFLTYFQNEAQLEKSRLLSDRFSAERPKGSFSTLEIQRTEQGDSAMYLCATAYLAANTGELFFGEGSRLTVL.

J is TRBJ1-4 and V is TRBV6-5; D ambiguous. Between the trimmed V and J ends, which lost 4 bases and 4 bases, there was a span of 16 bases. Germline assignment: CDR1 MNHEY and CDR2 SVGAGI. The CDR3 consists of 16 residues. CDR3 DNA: TGTGCCAGCAGTTCACTCCCCCCGAGAGTTAATGAAAAACTGTTTTTT. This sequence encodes CASSSLPPRVNEKLFF.

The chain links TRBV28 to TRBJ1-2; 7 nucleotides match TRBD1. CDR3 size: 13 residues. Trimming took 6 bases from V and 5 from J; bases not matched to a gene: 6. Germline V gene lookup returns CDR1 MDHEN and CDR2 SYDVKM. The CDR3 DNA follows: TGTGCCAGCAGCCCGGGACAGAGATATGGCTACACCTTC. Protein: CASSPGQRYGYTF.

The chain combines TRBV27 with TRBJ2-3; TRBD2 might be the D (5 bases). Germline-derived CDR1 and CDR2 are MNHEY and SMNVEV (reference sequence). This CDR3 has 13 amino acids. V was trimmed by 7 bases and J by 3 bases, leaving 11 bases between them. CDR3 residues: CASTTTGTDTQYF. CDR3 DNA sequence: TGTGCCAGCACCACAACGGGGACAGATACGCAGTATTTT.

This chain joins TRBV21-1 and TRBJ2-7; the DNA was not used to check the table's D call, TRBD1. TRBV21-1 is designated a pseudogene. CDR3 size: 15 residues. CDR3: CASSKDKNSDYEQYF. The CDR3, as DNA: TGTGCCAGCAGCAAAGATAAAAACAGTGACTACGAGCAGTACTTC.

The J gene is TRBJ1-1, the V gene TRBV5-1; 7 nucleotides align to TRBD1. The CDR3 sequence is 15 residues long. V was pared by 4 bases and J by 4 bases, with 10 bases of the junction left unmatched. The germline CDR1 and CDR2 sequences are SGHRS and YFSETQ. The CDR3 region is CASSTLQGVGTEAFF. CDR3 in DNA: TGCGCCAGCAGCACCCTCCAGGGGGTCGGCACTGAAGCTTTCTTT.